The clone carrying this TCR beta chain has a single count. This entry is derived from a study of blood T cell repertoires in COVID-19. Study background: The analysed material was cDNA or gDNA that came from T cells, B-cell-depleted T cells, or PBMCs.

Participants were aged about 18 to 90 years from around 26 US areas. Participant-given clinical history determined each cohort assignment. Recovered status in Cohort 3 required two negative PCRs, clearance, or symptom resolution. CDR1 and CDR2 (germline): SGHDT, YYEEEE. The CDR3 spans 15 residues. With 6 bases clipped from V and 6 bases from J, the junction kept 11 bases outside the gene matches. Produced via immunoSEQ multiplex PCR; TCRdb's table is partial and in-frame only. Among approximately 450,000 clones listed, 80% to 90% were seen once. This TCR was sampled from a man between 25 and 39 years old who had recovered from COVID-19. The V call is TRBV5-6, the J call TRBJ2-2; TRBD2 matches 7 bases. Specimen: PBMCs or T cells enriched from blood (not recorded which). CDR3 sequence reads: CASNWGGGSAGELFF. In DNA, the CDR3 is TGTGCCAGCAACTGGGGTGGCGGGAGCGCCGGGGAGCTGTTTTTT.